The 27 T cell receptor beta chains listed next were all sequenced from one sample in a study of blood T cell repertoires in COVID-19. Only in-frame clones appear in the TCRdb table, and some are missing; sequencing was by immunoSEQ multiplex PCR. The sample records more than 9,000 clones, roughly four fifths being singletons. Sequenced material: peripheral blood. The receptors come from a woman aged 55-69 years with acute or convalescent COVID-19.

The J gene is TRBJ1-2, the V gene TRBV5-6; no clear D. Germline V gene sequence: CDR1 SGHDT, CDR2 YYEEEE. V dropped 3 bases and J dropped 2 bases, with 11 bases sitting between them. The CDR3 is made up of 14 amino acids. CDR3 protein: CASSWRAGNYGYTF. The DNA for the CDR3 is TGTGCCAGCAGCTGGAGGGCGGGGAACTATGGCTACACCTTC. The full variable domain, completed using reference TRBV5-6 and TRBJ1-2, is DAGVTQSPTHLIKTRGQQVTLRCSPKSGHDTVSWYQQALGQGPQFIFQYYEEEERQRGNFPDRFSGHQFPNYSSELNVNALLLGDSALYLCASSWRAGNYGYTFGSGTRLTVV.

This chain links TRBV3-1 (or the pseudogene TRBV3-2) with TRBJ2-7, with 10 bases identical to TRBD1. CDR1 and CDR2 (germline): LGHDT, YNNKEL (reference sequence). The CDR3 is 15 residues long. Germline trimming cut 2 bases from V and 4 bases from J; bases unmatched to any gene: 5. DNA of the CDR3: TGTGCCAGCAGCCAACCCGGGACAGGGGCTTACGAGCAGTACTTC. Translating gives CASSQPGTGAYEQYF.

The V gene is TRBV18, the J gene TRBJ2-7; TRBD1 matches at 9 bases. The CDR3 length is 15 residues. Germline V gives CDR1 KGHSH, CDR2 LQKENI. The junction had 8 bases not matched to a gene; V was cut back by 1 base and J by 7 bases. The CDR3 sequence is CASSPRRQGVGEQYF. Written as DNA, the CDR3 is TGTGCCAGCTCACCACGGAGACAGGGGGTTGGGGAGCAGTACTTC.

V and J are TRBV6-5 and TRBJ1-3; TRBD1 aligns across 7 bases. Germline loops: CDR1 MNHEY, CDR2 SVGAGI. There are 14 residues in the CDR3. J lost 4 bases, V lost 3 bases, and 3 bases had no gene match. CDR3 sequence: CASSYTGAGNTIYF. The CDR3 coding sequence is TGTGCCAGCAGTTATACAGGGGCAGGAAACACCATATATTTT.

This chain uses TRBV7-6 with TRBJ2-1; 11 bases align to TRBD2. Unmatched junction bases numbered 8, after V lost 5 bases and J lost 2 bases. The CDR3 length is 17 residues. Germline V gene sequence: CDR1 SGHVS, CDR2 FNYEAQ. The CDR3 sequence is CASSPASGGPTYNEQFF. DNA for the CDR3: TGTGCCAGCAGCCCGGCTAGCGGGGGGCCTACCTACAATGAGCAGTTCTTC.

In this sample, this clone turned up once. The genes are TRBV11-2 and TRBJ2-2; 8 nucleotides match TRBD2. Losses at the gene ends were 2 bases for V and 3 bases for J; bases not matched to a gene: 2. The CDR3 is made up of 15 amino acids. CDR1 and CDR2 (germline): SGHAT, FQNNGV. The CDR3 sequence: CASSLRGGDTGELFF. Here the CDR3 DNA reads TGTGCCAGCAGCTTACGGGGGGGCGACACCGGGGAGCTGTTTTTT.

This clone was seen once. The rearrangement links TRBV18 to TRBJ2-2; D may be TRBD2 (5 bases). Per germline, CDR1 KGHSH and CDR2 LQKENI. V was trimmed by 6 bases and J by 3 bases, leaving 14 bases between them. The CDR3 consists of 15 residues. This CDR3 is CASSERLQDTGELFF. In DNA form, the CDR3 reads TGTGCCAGCTCGGAGCGACTACAAGACACCGGGGAGCTGTTTTTT.

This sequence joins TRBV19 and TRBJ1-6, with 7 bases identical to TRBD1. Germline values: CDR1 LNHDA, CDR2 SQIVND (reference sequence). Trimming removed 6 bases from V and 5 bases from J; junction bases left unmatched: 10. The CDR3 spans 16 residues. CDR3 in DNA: TGTGCCAGTAGGTACAGGGGTGGTTTGAATAATTCACCCCTCCACTTT. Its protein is CASRYRGGLNNSPLHF.

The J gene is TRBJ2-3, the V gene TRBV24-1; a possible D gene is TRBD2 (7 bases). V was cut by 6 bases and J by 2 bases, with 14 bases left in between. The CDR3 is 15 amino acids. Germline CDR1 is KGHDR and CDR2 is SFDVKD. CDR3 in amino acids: CATSPAGAPTDTQYF. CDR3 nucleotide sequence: TGTGCCACCAGTCCTGCGGGGGCACCCACAGATACGCAGTATTTT.

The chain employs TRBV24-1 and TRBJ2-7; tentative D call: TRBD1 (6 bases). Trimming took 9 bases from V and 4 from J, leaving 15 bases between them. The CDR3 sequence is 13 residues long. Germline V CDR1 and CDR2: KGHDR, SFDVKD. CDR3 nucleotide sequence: TGTGCCACCTTACGGACAGTCCTGTACGAGCAGTACTTC. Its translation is CATLRTVLYEQYF.

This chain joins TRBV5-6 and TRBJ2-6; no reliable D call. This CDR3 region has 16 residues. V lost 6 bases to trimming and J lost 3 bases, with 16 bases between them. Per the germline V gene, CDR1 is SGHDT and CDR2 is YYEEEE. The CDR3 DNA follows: TGTGCCAGCAATGACTTCACCTTTTATGGGGCCAACGTCCTGACTTTC. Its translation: CASNDFTFYGANVLTF.

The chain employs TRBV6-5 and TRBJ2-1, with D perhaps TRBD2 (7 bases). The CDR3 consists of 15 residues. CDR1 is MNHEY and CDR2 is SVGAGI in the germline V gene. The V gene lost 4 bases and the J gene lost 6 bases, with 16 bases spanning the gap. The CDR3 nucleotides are TGTGCCAGCAGTTTGGGCCGGGGGGCCGGCAATGAGCAGTTCTTC. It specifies CASSLGRGAGNEQFF.

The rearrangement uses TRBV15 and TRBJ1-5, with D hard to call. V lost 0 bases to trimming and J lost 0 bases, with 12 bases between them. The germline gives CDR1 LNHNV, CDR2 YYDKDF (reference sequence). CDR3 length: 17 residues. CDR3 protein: CATSRDSGLRSNQPQHF. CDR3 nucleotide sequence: TGTGCCACCAGCAGAGACTCGGGTCTGCGTAGCAATCAGCCCCAGCATTTT.

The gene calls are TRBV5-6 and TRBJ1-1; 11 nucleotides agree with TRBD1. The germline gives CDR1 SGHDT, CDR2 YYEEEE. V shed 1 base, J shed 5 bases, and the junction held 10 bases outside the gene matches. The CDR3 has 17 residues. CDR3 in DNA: TGTGCCAGCAGCTTGCTCGGACAGGGGGCGTCGGGGACTGAAGCTTTCTTT. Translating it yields CASSLLGQGASGTEAFF. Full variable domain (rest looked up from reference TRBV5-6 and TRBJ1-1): DAGVTQSPTHLIKTRGQQVTLRCSPKSGHDTVSWYQQALGQGPQFIFQYYEEEERQRGNFPDRFSGHQFPNYSSELNVNALLLGDSALYLCASSLLGQGASGTEAFFGQGTRLTVV.

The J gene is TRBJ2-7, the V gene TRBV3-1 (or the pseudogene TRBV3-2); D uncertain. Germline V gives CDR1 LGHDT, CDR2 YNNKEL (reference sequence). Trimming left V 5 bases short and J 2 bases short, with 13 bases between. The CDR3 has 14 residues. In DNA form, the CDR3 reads TGTGCCAGCAGCTACCAACCAGGAACCTACGAGCAGTACTTC. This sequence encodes CASSYQPGTYEQYF.

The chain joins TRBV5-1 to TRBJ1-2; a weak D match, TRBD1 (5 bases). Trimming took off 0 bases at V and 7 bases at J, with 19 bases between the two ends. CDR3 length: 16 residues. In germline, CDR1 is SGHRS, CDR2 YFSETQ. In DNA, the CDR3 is TGCGCCAGCAGCTTGGACCATACGGGCAGCGGGGGTGGCTACACCTTC. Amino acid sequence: CASSLDHTGSGGGYTF.

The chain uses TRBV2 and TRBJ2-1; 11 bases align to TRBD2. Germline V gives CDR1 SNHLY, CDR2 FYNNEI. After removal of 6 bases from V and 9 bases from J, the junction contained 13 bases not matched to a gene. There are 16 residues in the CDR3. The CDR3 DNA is TGTGCCAGCAGGGGACCGGGACTAGCGGATGCAAGTGAGCAGTTCTTC. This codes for CASRGPGLADASEQFF.

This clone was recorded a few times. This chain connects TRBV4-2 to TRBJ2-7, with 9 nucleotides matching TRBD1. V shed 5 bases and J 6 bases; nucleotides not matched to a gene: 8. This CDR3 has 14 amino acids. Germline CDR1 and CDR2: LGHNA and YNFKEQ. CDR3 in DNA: TGTGCCAGCAGCTCCGGTACAGGGGGCCTCGAGCAGTACTTC. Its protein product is CASSSGTGGLEQYF.

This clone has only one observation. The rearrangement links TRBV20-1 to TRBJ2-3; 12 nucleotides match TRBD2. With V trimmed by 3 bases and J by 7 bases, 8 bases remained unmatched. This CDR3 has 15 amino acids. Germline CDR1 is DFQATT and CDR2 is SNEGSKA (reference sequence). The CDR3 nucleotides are TGCAGTGCTAGTAAAGCGACTAGCGGGGGTTATACGCAGTATTTT. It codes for CSASKATSGGYTQYF.

The CDR3 protein is CASSLAGANYGYTF. CDR3 nucleotides: TGTGCCAGCAGCTTGGCAGGGGCGAACTATGGCTACACCTTC. The V gene is TRBV5-4, the J gene TRBJ1-2; D possibly corresponds to TRBD1 (6 bases). The germline CDR1 and CDR2 sequences are SGHNT and YYREEE (reference sequence). With 0 bases removed from V and 2 bases from J, the gap between germline ends came to 8 bases. The CDR3 is 14 amino acids.

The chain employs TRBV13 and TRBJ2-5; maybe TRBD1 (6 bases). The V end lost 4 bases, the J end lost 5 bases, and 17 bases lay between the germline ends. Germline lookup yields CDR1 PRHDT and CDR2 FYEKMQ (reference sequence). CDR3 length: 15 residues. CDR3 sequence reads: CASSSRMDSQETQYF. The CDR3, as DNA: TGTGCCAGCAGCTCCCGTATGGACAGTCAGGAGACCCAGTACTTC.

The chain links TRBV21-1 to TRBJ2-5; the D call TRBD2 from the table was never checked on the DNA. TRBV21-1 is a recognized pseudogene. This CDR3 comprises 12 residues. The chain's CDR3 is CASSRWTTPKYF. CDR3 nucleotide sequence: TGTGCCAGCAGCAGGTGGACTACGCCCAAGTACTTC.

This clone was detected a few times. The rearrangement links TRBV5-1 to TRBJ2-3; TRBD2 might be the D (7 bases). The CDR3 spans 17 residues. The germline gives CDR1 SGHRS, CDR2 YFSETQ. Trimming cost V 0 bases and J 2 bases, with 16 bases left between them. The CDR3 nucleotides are TGCGCCAGCAGCTTGGATTGGGCTCGGGGGGCCACAGATACGCAGTATTTT. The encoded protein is CASSLDWARGATDTQYF. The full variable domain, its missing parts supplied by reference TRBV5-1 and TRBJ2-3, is KAGVTQTPRYLIKTRGQQVTLSCSPISGHRSVSWYQQTPGQGLQFLFEYFSETQRNKGNFPGRFSGRQFSNSRSEMNVSTLELGDSALYLCASSLDWARGATDTQYFGPGTRLTVL.

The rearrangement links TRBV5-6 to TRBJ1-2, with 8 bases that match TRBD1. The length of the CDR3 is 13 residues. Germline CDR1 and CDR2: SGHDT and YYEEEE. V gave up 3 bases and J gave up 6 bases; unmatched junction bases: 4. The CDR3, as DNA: TGTGCCAGCAGCTCTCAGGGGGCGCATGGCTACACCTTC. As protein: CASSSQGAHGYTF.

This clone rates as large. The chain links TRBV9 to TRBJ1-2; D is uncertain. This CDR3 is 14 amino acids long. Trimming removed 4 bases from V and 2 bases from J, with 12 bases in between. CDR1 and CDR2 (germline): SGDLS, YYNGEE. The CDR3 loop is CASSSGWQNYGYTF. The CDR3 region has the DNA TGTGCCAGCAGCTCAGGCTGGCAGAACTATGGCTACACCTTC.

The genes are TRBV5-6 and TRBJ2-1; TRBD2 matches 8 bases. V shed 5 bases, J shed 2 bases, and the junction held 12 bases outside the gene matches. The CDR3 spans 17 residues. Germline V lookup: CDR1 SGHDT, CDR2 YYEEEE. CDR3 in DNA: TGTGCCAGCAGGCTTGTCGCGGGGGGTAGTACCTACAATGAGCAGTTCTTC. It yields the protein CASRLVAGGSTYNEQFF.

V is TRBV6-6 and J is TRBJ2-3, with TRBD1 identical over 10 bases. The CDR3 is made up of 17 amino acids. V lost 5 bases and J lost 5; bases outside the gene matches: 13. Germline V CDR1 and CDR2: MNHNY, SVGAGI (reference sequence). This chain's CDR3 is CASSLSRGTGVRDTQYF. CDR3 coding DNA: TGTGCCAGCAGTCTGAGCCGGGGGACAGGGGTGAGAGATACGCAGTATTTT.